Below, 19 T cell receptor beta chains from the same sample are listed, as sequenced in a study of cytomegalovirus exposure and HLA in healthy donors. The PCR had 60 Vbeta and 13 Jbeta primers. Only in-frame clones appear in the TCRdb table, and some are missing; sequencing was by immunoSEQ multiplex PCR. Across about 38,000 clones, the top ten clones capture 7.5% to 9.5% of the sample. The sequencing sample was made of PBMCs. The receptors shown here come from a man aged 40-49 years in good health and CMV-seropositive.

The chain employs TRBV7-3 and TRBJ1-2; 10 nucleotides line up with TRBD1. Germline-derived CDR1 and CDR2 are SGHTA and FQGTGA. This CDR3 is built from 16 residues. V gave up 2 bases and J gave up 3 bases; unmatched junction bases: 6. The CDR3 DNA is TGTGCCAGCAGCTTACCCTGGACAGGGGGAGACTATGGCTACACCTTC. As protein: CASSLPWTGGDYGYTF.

The V gene is TRBV6-5, the J gene TRBJ2-1, with a possible D match to TRBD2 (6 bases). Germline lookup yields CDR1 MNHEY and CDR2 SVGAGI. V gave up 4 bases and J gave up 5 bases, with 9 bases separating them. The CDR3 consists of 13 residues. CDR3 DNA sequence: TGTGCCAGCAGTTGGGACTTAGACAATGAGCAGTTCTTC. Amino acid sequence: CASSWDLDNEQFF.

This chain connects TRBV6-4 to TRBJ2-3; D ambiguous. CDR3 length: 14 amino acids. Germline V gene data show CDR1 as MRHNA and CDR2 as SNTAGT. The ends were cut back, 3 bases at V and 2 bases at J, with 9 bases in the middle. The CDR3 nucleotides are TGTGCCAGCAGTGAATCAGGTTTCACAGATACGCAGTATTTT. This encodes CASSESGFTDTQYF.

The CDR3 DNA is TGCGCCAGCAGCCAAGATCGGAGGGGAACTAATGAAAAACTGTTTTTT. Translated, it gives CASSQDRRGTNEKLFF. The chain has TRBV4-3 and TRBJ1-4; a possible D gene is TRBD1 (5 bases). Per germline, CDR1 LGHNA and CDR2 YSLEER. The CDR3 loop spans 16 amino acids. The V end was cut by 0 bases, the J end by 1 base, with 9 bases between.

The gene calls are TRBV4-1 and TRBJ1-5, with TRBD1 as a possible D gene (5 bases). This CDR3 spans 19 amino acids. Between the trimmed V and J ends, which lost 0 bases and 3 bases, there was a span of 21 bases. Per the germline V gene, CDR1 is MGHRA and CDR2 is YSYEKL. The CDR3 reads CASSQDSDGSRVVNQPQHF. The CDR3 bases are TGCGCCAGCAGCCAAGATTCGGATGGCTCCAGGGTCGTCAATCAGCCCCAGCATTTT.

This chain uses TRBV6-6 with TRBJ2-7; 9 positions match TRBD2. CDR1 is MNHNY, CDR2 SVGAGI, per germline (reference sequence). The CDR3 is made up of 14 amino acids. V was clipped by 0 bases and J by 6 bases; unmatched bases: 3. For the CDR3, the DNA is TGTGCCAGCAGTTACTCCCGGACTAGCGTCGAGCAGTACTTC. This gives the protein CASSYSRTSVEQYF.

The genes are TRBV5-1 and TRBJ1-1, with 7 bases matching TRBD1. The germline V gene encodes CDR1 SGHRS and CDR2 YFSETQ. V shed 4 bases and J 11 bases; nucleotides not matched to a gene: 11. The CDR3 has 13 residues. CDR3 in amino acids: CASSPGTVRPAFF. CDR3 in DNA: TGCGCCAGCAGCCCGGGGACAGTTAGGCCGGCTTTCTTT.

The chain couples TRBV6-1 to TRBJ2-7; the match to TRBD2 covers 7 bases. The germline V gene has CDR1 MNHNS and CDR2 SASEGT. J lost 3 bases, V lost 5 bases, and 4 bases had no gene match. This CDR3 is built from 13 residues. CDR3 sequence (DNA): TGTGCCAGCAGTCCTGGCGGGGGCTACGAGCAGTACTTC. Translated: CASSPGGGYEQYF.

The chain recombines TRBV5-1 with TRBJ1-1; 11 nucleotides match TRBD1. The trim removed 0 bases at V and 4 bases at J, leaving 2 bases unmatched. The CDR3 length is 15 residues. Germline V lookup: CDR1 SGHRS, CDR2 YFSETQ. The CDR3 region has the DNA TGCGCCAGCAGCTTGGCGGGGACAGGGGGCACTGAAGCTTTCTTT. Its protein is CASSLAGTGGTEAFF.

A remark on this clone: The same CDR3 can be traced to other DNA sequences in this sample. The rearrangement links TRBV19 to TRBJ2-7; TRBD1 might be the D (6 bases). The length of the CDR3 is 15 residues. Germline V gene sequence: CDR1 LNHDA, CDR2 SQIVND (reference sequence). V lost 1 base, J lost 3 bases, and 13 bases lay in between. CDR3: CASSIVGAGIYEQYF. The CDR3 coding sequence is TGTGCCAGTAGTATAGTGGGGGCAGGTATCTACGAGCAGTACTTC.

The chain combines TRBV9 with TRBJ2-1; 14 positions match TRBD2. CDR1 is SGDLS, CDR2 YYNGEE, per germline. Unmatched junction bases numbered 7, after V lost 4 bases and J lost 7 bases. The CDR3 spans 16 residues. For the CDR3, the DNA is TGTGCCAGCAGCAAAGGGACTAGCGGGAGTTTTAATGAGCAGTTCTTC. Its protein is CASSKGTSGSFNEQFF.

As regards this clone: This sample also contains other DNA sequences that code for the same CDR3. This sequence joins TRBV30 and TRBJ2-3; D possibly corresponds to TRBD2 (7 bases). The V gene's germline CDR1 is GTSNPN and CDR2 SVGIG (reference sequence). Trimming removed 0 bases from V and 6 bases from J, with 13 bases in between. CDR3 length: 14 amino acids. CDR3 DNA: TGTGCCTGGAGTGTAGGGGGGGTAGGGGATACGCAGTATTTT. Amino acid sequence: CAWSVGGVGDTQYF.

The rearrangement links TRBV28 to TRBJ2-3, with 10 bases matching TRBD1. Germline V gene data show CDR1 as MDHEN and CDR2 as SYDVKM. The V segment lost 4 bases and the J segment 4 bases; nucleotides outside the gene matches: 5. This CDR3 contains 15 residues. The CDR3 DNA reads as TGTGCCAGCAGTTCCCCGGACAGGGGGGCAGATACGCAGTATTTT. This translates into CASSSPDRGADTQYF.

The chain is built from TRBV9 and TRBJ2-5; 9 bases line up with TRBD1. In germline, CDR1 is SGDLS, CDR2 YYNGEE. The V and J ends lost 4 bases and 3 bases, in that order; junction bases with no gene match: 7. The CDR3 has 15 amino acids. The chain's CDR3 is CASSPRTGVEETQYF. DNA of the CDR3: TGTGCCAGCAGCCCCCGGACAGGGGTAGAAGAGACCCAGTACTTC.

This rearrangement joins TRBV19 to TRBJ1-2, with a possible D match to TRBD1 (6 bases). This CDR3 has 16 residues. Germline CDR1 and CDR2: LNHDA and SQIVND (reference sequence). Trimming shortened V by 5 bases and J by 0 bases, and 16 bases separated the two germline ends. The CDR3 DNA sequence: TGTGCCAGTAGTGGTCAGGGGTTACAAGCTAACTATGGCTACACCTTC. This codes for CASSGQGLQANYGYTF.

This sequence joins TRBV18 and TRBJ2-7; the match to TRBD1 covers 12 bases. Germline V gives CDR1 KGHSH, CDR2 LQKENI. V shed 3 bases, J shed 11 bases, and the junction held 8 bases outside the gene matches. This CDR3 comprises 14 residues. This chain's CDR3 is CASSPGTGGGHEYF. CDR3 nucleotides: TGTGCCAGCTCACCCGGGACAGGGGGCGGACATGAGTACTTC.

The chain recombines TRBV6-6 with TRBJ1-5; TRBD1 matches 7 bases. Per the germline V gene, CDR1 is MNHNY and CDR2 is SVGAGI (reference sequence). There are 14 residues in the CDR3. With V trimmed by 8 bases and J by 5 bases, 9 bases remained unmatched. CDR3 residues: CASFSGGKDQPQHF. For the CDR3, the DNA is TGTGCCAGCTTTTCAGGGGGAAAGGATCAGCCCCAGCATTTT.

This chain links TRBV7-9 with TRBJ1-1; no definite D call. Trimming stripped 5 bases from V and 3 bases from J, with 10 bases between. Germline-derived CDR1 and CDR2 are SEHNR and FQNEAQ (reference sequence). CDR3 length: 13 residues. For the CDR3, the DNA is TGTGCCAGCAGCCAGACGGCGGACACTGAAGCTTTCTTT. Its translation is CASSQTADTEAFF. The full variable domain, completed using reference TRBV7-9 and TRBJ1-1, is DTGVSQNPRHKITKRGQNVTFRCDPISEHNRLYWYRQTLGQGPEFLTYFQNEAQLEKSRLLSDRFSAERPKGSFSTLEIQRTEQGDSAMYLCASSQTADTEAFFGQGTRLTVV.

The chain is built from TRBV4-3 and TRBJ1-1, with TRBD1 identical over 10 bases. Germline assignment: CDR1 LGHNA and CDR2 YSLEER. The CDR3 is made up of 15 amino acids. Trimming at V came to 3 bases and at J to 3 bases, leaving 4 bases not matched to a gene. The CDR3 region is CASSQDRGWDTEAFF. DNA for the CDR3: TGCGCCAGCAGCCAGGACAGGGGGTGGGACACTGAAGCTTTCTTT.